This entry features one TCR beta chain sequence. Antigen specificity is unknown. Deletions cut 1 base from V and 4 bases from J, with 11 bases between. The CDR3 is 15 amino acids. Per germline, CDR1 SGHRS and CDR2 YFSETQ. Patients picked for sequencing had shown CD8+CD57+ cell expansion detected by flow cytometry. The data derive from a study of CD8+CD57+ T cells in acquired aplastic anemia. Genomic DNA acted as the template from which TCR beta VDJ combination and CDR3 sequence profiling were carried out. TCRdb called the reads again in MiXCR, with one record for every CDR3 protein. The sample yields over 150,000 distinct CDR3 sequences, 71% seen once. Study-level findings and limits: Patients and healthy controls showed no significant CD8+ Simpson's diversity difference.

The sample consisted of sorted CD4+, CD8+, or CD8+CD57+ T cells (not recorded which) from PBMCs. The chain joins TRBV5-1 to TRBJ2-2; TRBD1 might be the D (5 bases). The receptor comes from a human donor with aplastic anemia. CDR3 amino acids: CASSLSRAGTGELFF. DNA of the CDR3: TGCGCCAGCAGCTTGAGCAGGGCCGGCACCGGGGAGCTGTTTTTT.